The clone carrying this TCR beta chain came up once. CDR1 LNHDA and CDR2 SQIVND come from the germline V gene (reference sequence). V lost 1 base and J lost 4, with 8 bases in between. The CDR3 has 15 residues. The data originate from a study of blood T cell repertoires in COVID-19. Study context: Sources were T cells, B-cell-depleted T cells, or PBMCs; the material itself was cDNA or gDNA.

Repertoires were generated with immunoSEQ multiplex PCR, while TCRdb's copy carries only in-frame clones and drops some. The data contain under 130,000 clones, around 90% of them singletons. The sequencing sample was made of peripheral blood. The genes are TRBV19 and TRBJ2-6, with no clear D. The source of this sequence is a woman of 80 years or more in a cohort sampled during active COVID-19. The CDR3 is CASSIANGGANVLTF. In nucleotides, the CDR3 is TGTGCCAGTAGTATAGCGAACGGGGGGGCCAACGTCCTGACTTTC.